The entry that follows covers one T cell receptor (beta chain) sequence. The antigen remains unidentified. Cultured CD4+ T cell DNA underwent sequencing with the Oncomine TCR Beta short-read assay. Genomic DNA from cultured CD4+ T cells was extracted. TCRdb recomputed calls from the PCR reads with MiXCR, one row per CDR3 protein. The data hold around 4,500 distinct CDR3 sequences, with about a third observed a single time. CDR3 length: 12 residues. Germline lookup yields CDR1 MNHEY and CDR2 SVGAGI. With 2 bases clipped from V and 6 bases from J, the junction kept 0 bases outside the gene matches. This sample is part of a study of vaccination and CD4 T cells after COVID-19. Turning to the study itself: The peptides that stimulated the cells were overlapping spike peptides from SARS-CoV-2, HCoV-NL63, HCoV-OC43 and HCoV-229E.

As for treatment: approximately nine-day PBMC culture with coronavirus spike peptide pools or control peptides (ViraFEST assay). Ahead of the COVID-19 pandemic (2011-2018), the CD4+ T cells of the unexposed donor were collected. This chain links TRBV6-5 with TRBJ1-2; 7 nucleotides match TRBD1. The sample was CD4+ T cells from blood, cultured in vitro. This clonotype was sampled from a human donor in good health. The CDR3, as DNA: TGTGCCAGCAGTTACCAGGGGGATGGCTACACCTTC. Protein: CASSYQGDGYTF.